In this sample, the clone carrying this T cell receptor (beta chain) turned up a few times. CDR3-region Arm-PCR and iRepertoire HTBI primers produced the TCR beta libraries. TCRdb processed the multiplex PCR reads anew with MiXCR; each CDR3 protein has one entry. Among about 340,000 distinct CDR3 sequences listed, around 20% were seen once. Trimming cost V 4 bases and J 3 bases, with 8 bases left between them. The CDR3 loop spans 13 amino acids. Germline lookup yields CDR1 SGHAT and CDR2 FQNNGV. This sample is drawn from a study of regulatory T cells in long-lasting Graves disease. Time point in this sample: persistent/refractory GD, antithyroid drugs over 5 years with positive TRAb. Making the TCR library involved RNA that had been extracted from PBMCs.

The receptor's source is a female donor with Graves disease. The chain couples TRBV11-2 to TRBJ2-3, with TRBD1 as a possible D gene (6 bases). The sequencing here drew on peripheral blood mononuclear cells (PBMCs), taken when the disease was refractory, from a patient treated with antithyroid drugs. The CDR3 here is CASSSTGTDTQYF. The CDR3 coding sequence is TGTGCCAGCAGCTCCACAGGGACAGATACGCAGTATTTT.